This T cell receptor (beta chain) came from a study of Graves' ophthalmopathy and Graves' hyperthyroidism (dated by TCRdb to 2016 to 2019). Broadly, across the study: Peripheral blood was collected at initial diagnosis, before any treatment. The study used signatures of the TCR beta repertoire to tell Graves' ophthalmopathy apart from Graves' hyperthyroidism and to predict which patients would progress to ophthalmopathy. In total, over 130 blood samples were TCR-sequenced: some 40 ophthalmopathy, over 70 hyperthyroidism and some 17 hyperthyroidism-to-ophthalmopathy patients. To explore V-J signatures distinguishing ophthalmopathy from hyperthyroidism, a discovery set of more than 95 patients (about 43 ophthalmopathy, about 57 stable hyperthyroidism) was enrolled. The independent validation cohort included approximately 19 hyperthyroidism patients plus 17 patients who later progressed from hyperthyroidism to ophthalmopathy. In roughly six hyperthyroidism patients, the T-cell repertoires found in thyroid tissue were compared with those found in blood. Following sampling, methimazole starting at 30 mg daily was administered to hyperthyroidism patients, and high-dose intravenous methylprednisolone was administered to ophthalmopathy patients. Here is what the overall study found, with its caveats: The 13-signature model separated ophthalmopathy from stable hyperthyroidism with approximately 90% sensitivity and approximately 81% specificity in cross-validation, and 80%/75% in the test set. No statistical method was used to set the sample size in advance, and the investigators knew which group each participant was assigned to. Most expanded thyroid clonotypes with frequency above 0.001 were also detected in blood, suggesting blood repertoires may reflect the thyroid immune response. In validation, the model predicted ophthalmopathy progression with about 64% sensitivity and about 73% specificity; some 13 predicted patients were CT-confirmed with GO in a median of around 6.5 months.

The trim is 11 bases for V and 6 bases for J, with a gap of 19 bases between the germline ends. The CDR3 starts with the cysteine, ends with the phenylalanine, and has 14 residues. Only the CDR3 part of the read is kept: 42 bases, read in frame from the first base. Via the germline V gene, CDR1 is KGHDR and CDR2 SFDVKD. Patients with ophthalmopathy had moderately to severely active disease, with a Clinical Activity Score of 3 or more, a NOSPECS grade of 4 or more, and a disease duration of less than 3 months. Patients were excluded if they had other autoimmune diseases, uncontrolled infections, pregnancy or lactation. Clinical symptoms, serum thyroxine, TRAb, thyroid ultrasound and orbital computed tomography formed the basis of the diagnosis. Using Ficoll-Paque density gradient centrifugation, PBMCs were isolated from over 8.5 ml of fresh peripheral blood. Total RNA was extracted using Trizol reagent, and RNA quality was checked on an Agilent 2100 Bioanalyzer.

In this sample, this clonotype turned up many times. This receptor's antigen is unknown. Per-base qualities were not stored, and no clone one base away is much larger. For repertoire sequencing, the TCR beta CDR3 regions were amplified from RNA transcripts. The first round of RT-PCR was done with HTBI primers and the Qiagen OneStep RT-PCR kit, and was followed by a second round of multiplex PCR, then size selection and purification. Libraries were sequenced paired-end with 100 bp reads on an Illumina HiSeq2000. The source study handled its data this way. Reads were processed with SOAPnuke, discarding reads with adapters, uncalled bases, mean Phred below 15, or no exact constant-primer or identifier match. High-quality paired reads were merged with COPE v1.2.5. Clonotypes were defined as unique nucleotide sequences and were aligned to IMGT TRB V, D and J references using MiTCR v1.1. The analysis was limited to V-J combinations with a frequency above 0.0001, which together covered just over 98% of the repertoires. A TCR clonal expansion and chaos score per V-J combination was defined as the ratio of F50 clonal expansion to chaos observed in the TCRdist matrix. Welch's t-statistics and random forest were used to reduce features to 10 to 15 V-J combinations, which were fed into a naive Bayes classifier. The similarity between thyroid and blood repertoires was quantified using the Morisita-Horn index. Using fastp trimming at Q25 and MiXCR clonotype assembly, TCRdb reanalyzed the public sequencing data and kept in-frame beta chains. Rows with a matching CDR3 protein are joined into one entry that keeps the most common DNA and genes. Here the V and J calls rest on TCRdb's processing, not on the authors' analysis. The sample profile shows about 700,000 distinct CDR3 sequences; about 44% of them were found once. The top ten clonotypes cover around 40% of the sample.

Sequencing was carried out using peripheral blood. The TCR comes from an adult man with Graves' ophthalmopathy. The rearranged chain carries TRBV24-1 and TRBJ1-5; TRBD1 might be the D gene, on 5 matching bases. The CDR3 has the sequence CASTRGGAGQPQHF. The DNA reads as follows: TGTGCCAGCACTAGGGGAGGGGCTGGTCAGCCCCAGCATTTT.